This T cell receptor beta chain was recovered during a study of cytomegalovirus exposure and HLA in healthy donors. General study points: Overall, roughly 150 TCR beta chains were annotated as cytomegalovirus-associated.

Worth noting for this clone: Its antigen is currently unknown.

V dropped 3 bases and J dropped 1 base, with 10 bases sitting between them. The CDR3 is 14 amino acids. The germline V gene has CDR1 SGHTS and CDR2 YDEGEE. PCR primers comprised 60 Vbeta and 13 Jbeta primers. The method was immunoSEQ multiplex PCR; TCRdb's version includes in-frame clones alone and lacks a portion of them. The repertoire holds 100,000 to 150,000 clones, roughly three quarters seen once, with approximately 0.9% in the top ten. The chain recombines TRBV5-8 with TRBJ1-1, with D possibly TRBD1 on 6 matching bases. Sequenced input: PBMCs. This clonotype was sampled from a woman aged 55-70 years in good health and CMV-seronegative. The CDR3, as DNA: TGTGCCAGCAGCTACAAGGACAGGAACACTGAAGCTTTCTTT. Its translation: CASSYKDRNTEAFF. The whole variable domain, remainder taken from reference TRBV5-8 and TRBJ1-1, is EAGVTQSPTHLIKTRGQQATLRCSPISGHTSVYWYQQALGLGLQFLLWYDEGEERNRGNFPPRFSGRQFPNYSSELNVNALELEDSALYLCASSYKDRNTEAFFGQGTRLTVV.